These 32 T cell receptor beta chains were all obtained from the same sample, sequenced in a study of blood T cells in healthy people across ages (dated by TCRdb to about 2015). Library generation was performed with 5' RACE. Sequencing used an Illumina HiSeq 2500. A second about 7 to 12 cycle PCR used a sample-barcoded 5' primer and a J-beta primer mix. In-frame beta chains were kept once TCRdb had trimmed the public reads at Q25 with fastp and called clones with MiXCR. Duplicate CDR3 protein sequences are folded into a single record with the most common DNA and genes. The sample table contains approximately 670,000 distinct CDR3 sequences; only one count was recorded for approximately 40% of them. 30% of the sample is in the top ten clones. Source material: blood. These receptor sequences come from an elderly man in good health.

This clonotype was seen a handful of times. The chain is built from TRBV4-3 and TRBJ2-7; TRBD1 is a possible D gene (5 bases). V was pared by 0 bases and J by 3 bases, with 9 bases between. This CDR3 contains 14 residues. Germline loops: CDR1 LGHNA, CDR2 YSLEER. The CDR3 loop is CASSQDKGRYEQYF. For the CDR3, the DNA is TGCGCCAGCAGCCAAGATAAGGGGCGCTACGAGCAGTACTTC.

This clonotype was detected a few times. This sequence joins TRBV6-2 or TRBV6-3 and TRBJ2-5; D is uncertain. The CDR3 runs 14 residues. Germline CDR1 is MNHEY and CDR2 is SVGEGT. Trimming cost V 0 bases and J 5 bases, with 10 bases left between them. The CDR3 region is CASSYSRPLETQYF. DNA of the CDR3: TGTGCCAGCAGTTACTCGAGGCCCTTGGAGACCCAGTACTTC.

The chain links TRBV15 to TRBJ2-1; the D gene is possibly TRBD1 (6 bases). Germline CDR1 reads LNHNV; CDR2 reads YYDKDF (reference sequence). This CDR3 has 17 amino acids. V was clipped by 6 bases and J by 5 bases, with 23 bases between them. This chain's CDR3 is CATRTLLPRTANNEQFF. CDR3 DNA: TGTGCCACCAGGACACTCCTACCGCGGACAGCGAACAATGAGCAGTTCTTC. Full variable domain (rest looked up from reference TRBV15 and TRBJ2-1): DAMVIQNPRYQVTQFGKPVTLSCSQTLNHNVMYWYQQKSSQAPKLLFHYYDKDFNNEADTPDNFQSRRPNTSFCFLDIRSPGLGDTAMYLCATRTLLPRTANNEQFFGPGTRLTVL.

This sequence joins TRBV20-1 and TRBJ1-1; D perhaps matches TRBD1 (5 bases). The ends were cut back, 3 bases at V and 10 bases at J, with 21 bases in the middle. Per the germline V gene, CDR1 is DFQATT and CDR2 is SNEGSKA (reference sequence). The CDR3 totals 14 residues. The DNA of the CDR3 is TGCAGTGCTAGTGTCCACATGGGAGGGGCTGGAGCTTTCTTT. The encoded protein is CSASVHMGGAGAFF.

With respect to this clonotype: A read error is possible here, since a much larger clone lies one base away. The chain uses TRBV27 and TRBJ1-2; TRBD1 aligns across 10 bases. Per germline, CDR1 MNHEY and CDR2 SMNVEV (reference sequence). This CDR3 comprises 15 residues. DNA of the CDR3: TGTGCCAGCAGTTTCTCCGGGACAGGGGCGATTGGCTGCACCTTC. Translated: CASSFSGTGAIGCTF.

This chain links TRBV20-1 with TRBJ2-3, with D possibly matching TRBD1 (6 bases). CDR3 length equals 17 residues. The germline gives CDR1 DFQATT, CDR2 SNEGSKA (reference sequence). V was clipped by 3 bases and J by 2 bases, with 21 bases between them. The CDR3 here is CSASLGGLSEYTDTQYF. For the CDR3, the DNA is TGCAGTGCTAGTTTAGGGGGTCTAAGCGAGTACACAGATACGCAGTATTTT.

Here the CDR3 DNA reads TGTGCCAGCAGCCAAGAACGCGGGGGGGCCACAGATACGCAGTATTTT. It translates to CASSQERGGATDTQYF. This chain connects TRBV14 to TRBJ2-3, with 9 bases matching TRBD2. The CDR3 is 16 amino acids. CDR1 is SGHDN and CDR2 is FVKESK in the germline V gene. V lost 0 bases to trimming and J lost 2 bases; unmatched junction nucleotides: 3.

In its sample, this clonotype was seen many times. The chain couples TRBV7-2 to TRBJ1-2; D is possibly TRBD1 (6 bases). Germline CDR1 is SGHTA and CDR2 is FQGNSA. The CDR3 contains 17 residues. The V gene lost 5 bases and the J gene lost 4 bases, with 23 bases spanning the gap. Here the CDR3 DNA reads TGTGCCAGCAGCCCCTCGGGGGGCTTTAATATCGGCTATGGCTACACCTTC. It encodes CASSPSGGFNIGYGYTF. Full variable domain (missing parts from reference TRBV7-2 and TRBJ1-2): GAGVSQSPSNKVTEKGKDVELRCDPISGHTALYWYRQSLGQGLEFLIYFQGNSAPDKSGLPSDRFSAERTGGSVSTLTIQRTQQEDSAVYLCASSPSGGFNIGYGYTFGSGTRLTVV.

The chain employs TRBV6-2 or TRBV6-3 and TRBJ1-5; D might be TRBD1 (5 bases). Germline V gene sequence: CDR1 MNHEY, CDR2 SVGEGT. The CDR3 has 15 amino acids. V lost 6 bases to trimming and J lost 1 base, with 13 bases between them. Here the CDR3 reads CASRGTGWSNQPQHF. The CDR3 DNA follows: TGTGCCAGCAGAGGGACGGGGTGGAGCAATCAGCCCCAGCATTTT.

This chain uses TRBV2 with TRBJ2-5; 10 nucleotides agree with TRBD1. CDR3 size: 14 residues. Trimming at V came to 4 bases and at J to 4 bases, leaving 3 bases not matched to a gene. Germline V CDR1 and CDR2: SNHLY, FYNNEI. CDR3: CASSGQGAGETQYF. DNA for the CDR3: TGTGCCAGCAGTGGACAGGGGGCTGGAGAGACCCAGTACTTC.

This clonotype was observed a few times. The chain employs TRBV6-5 and TRBJ2-4, with 13 bases fitting TRBD2. J lost 2 bases, V lost 0 bases, and 1 base had no gene match. Germline CDR1 reads MNHEY; CDR2 reads SVGAGI. The CDR3 sequence is 17 residues long. The CDR3 DNA sequence: TGTGCCAGCAGTTACTCGACTAGCGGGAGGACCAAAAACATTCAGTACTTC. Protein product: CASSYSTSGRTKNIQYF.

The V gene is TRBV20-1, the J gene TRBJ2-1, with D possibly TRBD1 on 6 matching bases. Germline V CDR1 and CDR2: DFQATT, SNEGSKA (reference sequence). The CDR3 covers 14 residues. V shed 3 bases and J shed 7 bases, with 16 bases lying between them. The CDR3 DNA sequence: TGCAGTGCTAGTATGGCAGGGGTGCGAAATGAGCAGTTCTTC. Translation gives CSASMAGVRNEQFF.

This clonotype was picked up a small number of times. V is TRBV15 and J is TRBJ2-7; D is possibly TRBD2 (6 bases). Trimming left V 9 bases short and J 7 bases short, with 22 bases between. The CDR3 contains 14 residues. The germline gives CDR1 LNHNV, CDR2 YYDKDF (reference sequence). The CDR3 protein is CATKLRGSYNEQYF. DNA for the CDR3: TGTGCCACTAAGCTCCGGGGGTCCTACAATGAGCAGTACTTC.

This clonotype appeared a few times. The J gene is TRBJ2-5, the V gene TRBV12-3 or TRBV12-4; TRBD2 aligns across 8 bases. This CDR3 comprises 14 residues. V gave up 6 bases and J gave up 3 bases; unmatched junction bases: 6. CDR3 loop: CASSLGLAKETQYF. CDR3 nucleotides: TGTGCCAGCAGCCTCGGACTAGCTAAAGAGACCCAGTACTTC.

J is TRBJ2-5 and V is TRBV20-1; the D call may be TRBD1 or TRBD2 (5 bases each). Germline assignment: CDR1 DFQATT and CDR2 SNEGSKA (reference sequence). The length of the CDR3 is 12 residues. The ends were cut back, 7 bases at V and 9 bases at J, with 18 bases in the middle. CDR3 nucleotides: TGCAGTGGAGGGGTGACAATCGGCGCCCAGTACTTC. Its translation is CSGGVTIGAQYF.

The chain has TRBV7-2 and TRBJ2-5; D is uncertain. Germline V gene data show CDR1 as SGHTA and CDR2 as FQGNSA. This CDR3 spans 13 amino acids. Trimming pared 1 base from V and 5 bases from J, leaving 8 bases between. The CDR3 DNA reads as TGTGCCAGCAGCTTAGGGGGATTTGAGACCCAGTACTTC. It translates to CASSLGGFETQYF.

Worth noting for this clonotype: With a much larger clone just one base away, this may be a read error. The chain recombines TRBV29-1 with TRBJ2-1, with D perhaps TRBD2 (5 bases). CDR3 size: 10 residues. Germline CDR1 is SQVTM and CDR2 is ANQGSEA. Between the trimmed V and J ends, which lost 6 bases and 9 bases, there was a span of 9 bases. The chain's CDR3 is CSVGVGEQFF. In nucleotides, the CDR3 is TGCAGCGTCGGGGTGGGTGAGCAGTTCTTC.

A single count supports this clonotype. The chain employs TRBV27 and TRBJ2-5; 13 nucleotides align to TRBD2. With the DNA end fitting TRBJ2-7 better, the J assignment may be wrong. This CDR3 spans 14 amino acids. CDR1 is MNHEY, CDR2 SMNVEV, per germline (reference sequence). The CDR3 loop is CASSFGTSGIEQYF. The CDR3, as DNA: TGTGCCAGCAGTTTCGGGACTAGCGGGATCGAGCAGTACTTC.

This chain joins TRBV7-3 and TRBJ2-3; tentatively, D is TRBD1 (7 bases). The CDR3 length is 15 residues. CDR1 is SGHTA and CDR2 is FQGTGA in the germline V gene. The germline V and J ends were trimmed by 4 bases and 5 bases, with 16 bases remaining between them. CDR3 sequence (DNA): TGTGCCAGCAGCTCGGACAGGACAGCGGGAGATACGCAGTATTTT. Its translation is CASSSDRTAGDTQYF. Using reference TRBV7-3 and TRBJ2-3 for the parts outside the CDR3, the full variable domain is GAGVSQTPSNKVTEKGKYVELRCDPISGHTALYWYRQSLGQGPEFLIYFQGTGAADDSGLPNDRFFAVRPEGSVSTLKIQRTERGDSAVYLCASSSDRTAGDTQYFGPGTRLTVL.

This clonotype appeared a few times. The chain employs TRBV7-2 and TRBJ2-5; D gene unclear. Germline CDR1 SGHTA, CDR2 FQGNSA. The CDR3 is made up of 14 amino acids. V lost 5 bases, J lost 1 base, and 11 bases lay in between. CDR3 in DNA: TGTGCCAGCAGCCTAAGTATAACCCAAGAGACCCAGTACTTC. This sequence encodes CASSLSITQETQYF.

This clonotype was detected a few times. The rearrangement joins TRBV29-1 to TRBJ2-3; TRBD1 might be the D (5 bases). Germline V gene sequence: CDR1 SQVTM, CDR2 ANQGSEA. Trimming left V 2 bases short and J 6 bases short, with 9 bases between. The CDR3 covers 12 residues. The CDR3 nucleotides read TGCAGCGTTGAAACTTCAGGGGATACGCAGTATTTT. The encoded protein is CSVETSGDTQYF.

The chain combines TRBV11-2 with TRBJ2-7; a weak D match, TRBD1 (6 bases). Germline V CDR1 and CDR2: SGHAT, FQNNGV. Trimming stripped 2 bases from V and 2 bases from J, with 13 bases between. This CDR3 region has 15 residues. The CDR3 sequence is CASSLSTGIPYEQYF. The CDR3 nucleotides read TGTGCCAGCAGCTTATCCACAGGGATTCCCTACGAGCAGTACTTC. The full variable domain, its missing parts supplied by reference TRBV11-2 and TRBJ2-7, is EAGVAQSPRYKIIEKRQSVAFWCNPISGHATLYWYQQILGQGPKLLIQFQNNGVVDDSQLPKDRFSAERLKGVDSTLKIQPAKLEDSAVYLCASSLSTGIPYEQYFGPGTRLTVT.

Turning to this clonotype: One end of the junction does not line up with germline, which may come from a read error. This chain uses TRBV27 with TRBJ2-1; D might be TRBD2 (5 bases). This CDR3 is built from 14 residues. CDR1 is MNHEY, CDR2 SMNVEV, per germline (reference sequence). CDR3 region: CANSPAGRDNEQFF. In DNA form, the CDR3 reads TGTGCCAACAGTCCCGCGGGCAGAGACAATGAGCAGTTCTTC.

This clonotype showed up just a few times. The chain is built from TRBV7-9 and TRBJ2-3; tentatively, D is TRBD1 (5 bases). Germline V gene lookup returns CDR1 SEHNR and CDR2 FQNEAQ (reference sequence). The CDR3 totals 16 residues. V shed 3 bases and J shed 2 bases, with 15 bases lying between them. CDR3 loop: CASSLLKGPDTDTQYF. CDR3 in DNA: TGTGCCAGCAGCTTGTTGAAGGGGCCAGACACAGATACGCAGTATTTT.

In this sample, this clonotype turned up many times. This rearrangement joins TRBV6-2 or TRBV6-3 to TRBJ2-1; D is unclear. CDR1 and CDR2 from the germline V gene are MNHEY and SVGEGT. This CDR3 contains 11 residues. V lost 5 bases and J lost 3, with 2 bases in between. CDR3 residues: CASSNYNEQFF. Here the CDR3 DNA reads TGTGCCAGCAGTAACTACAATGAGCAGTTCTTC.

The chain has TRBV7-9 and TRBJ1-4; D not resolved. Trimming removed 7 bases at V and 5 bases at J, with 5 bases between. The CDR3 length is 11 residues. Germline V gives CDR1 SEHNR, CDR2 FQNEAQ (reference sequence). This chain's CDR3 is CASTLNEKLFF. CDR3 nucleotides: TGTGCCAGCACCCTAAATGAAAAACTGTTTTTT.

The chain recombines TRBV29-1 with TRBJ2-7, with 9 bases fitting TRBD2. Trimming cost V 1 base and J 5 bases; bases outside gene matches: 6. The germline gives CDR1 SQVTM, CDR2 ANQGSEA. The CDR3 runs to 14 residues. The CDR3 spells CSVEVAGGGDEQYF. The DNA of the CDR3 is TGCAGCGTTGAAGTGGCGGGAGGGGGTGACGAGCAGTACTTC.

As concerns this clonotype: A much larger clone is a single base away; this may be a read error. This rearrangement joins TRBV7-2 to TRBJ2-7; D call uncertain. The germline gives CDR1 SGHTA, CDR2 FQGNSA. Trimming took 7 bases from V and 2 from J, leaving 15 bases between them. This CDR3 contains 14 residues. This chain's CDR3 is CASTNGDNPYEQYF. CDR3 in DNA: TGTGCCAGCACGAACGGAGACAATCCCTACGAGCAGTACTTC.

This clonotype was detected once. The genes are TRBV4-3 and TRBJ2-7; TRBD1 might be the D (5 bases). V was clipped by 1 base and J by 7 bases, with 32 bases between them. CDR1 and CDR2 (germline): LGHNA, YSLEER. CDR3 size: 20 residues. The CDR3: CASSQVPTRAAPRSYNEQYF. CDR3 nucleotide sequence: TGCGCCAGCAGCCAAGTTCCGACCAGGGCCGCTCCCCGCTCCTACAATGAGCAGTACTTC.

The gene calls are TRBV29-1 and TRBJ2-7; 12 bases align to TRBD1. With 4 bases clipped from V and 4 bases from J, the junction kept 5 bases outside the gene matches. This CDR3 spans 14 amino acids. Looked up from germline, CDR1 is SQVTM and CDR2 is ANQGSEA. CDR3 DNA sequence: TGCAGCGTTGGCGGGACAGGGGGCGGGTACGAGCAGTACTTC. It codes for CSVGGTGGGYEQYF.

The rearrangement uses TRBV7-2 and TRBJ2-3; the D call may be TRBD1 or TRBD2 (5 bases each). Germline loops: CDR1 SGHTA, CDR2 FQGNSA. Between the trimmed V and J ends, which lost 5 bases and 1 base, there was a span of 10 bases. The CDR3 sequence is 14 residues long. In DNA form, the CDR3 reads TGTGCCAGCAGCCGGGGCCGGCGCACAGATACGCAGTATTTT. Protein: CASSRGRRTDTQYF.

Only one count was recorded for this clonotype. The DNA for the CDR3 is TGTGCCAGTAGCCCAGCTCACAGGGAAAGGCAGTACTTC. As protein: CASSPAHRERQYF. The chain has TRBV19 and TRBJ2-7; TRBD1 might be the D (6 bases). Per the germline V gene, CDR1 is LNHDA and CDR2 is SQIVND (reference sequence). Trimming removed 6 bases from V and 9 bases from J, with 18 bases in between. The CDR3 consists of 13 residues.